Listed here are 22 T cell receptor beta chains from one sample, sequenced in a study of blood T cells in healthy people across ages. For the second PCR, which ran for about 7 to 11 cycles, a sample-barcoded 5' primer and a J-beta primer mix were used. TCRdb re-called the 5' RACE reads with MiXCR, one entry per CDR3 protein. The repertoire holds about 1.7 million distinct CDR3 sequences, with roughly 30% as singletons. What was sequenced was blood. Source of these receptors: a woman in her twenties or thirties in good health.

The chain combines TRBV6-5 with TRBJ1-6; TRBD1 agrees at 8 bases. The CDR3 contains 14 residues. Germline V gives CDR1 MNHEY, CDR2 SVGAGI. Losses at the gene ends were 5 bases for V and 5 bases for J; bases not matched to a gene: 2. CDR3 bases: TGTGCCAGCAGTCGGGGACAGGATAATTCACCCCTCCACTTT. Translated, it gives CASSRGQDNSPLHF.

The J gene is TRBJ1-1, the V gene TRBV20-1, with unresolved D. The V gene's germline CDR1 is DFQATT and CDR2 SNEGSKA (reference sequence). Between the trimmed V and J ends, which lost 0 bases and 1 base, there was a span of 6 bases. There are 13 residues in the CDR3. Here the CDR3 reads CSAREHRNTEAFF. In DNA, the CDR3 is TGCAGTGCTAGAGAACACAGGAACACTGAAGCTTTCTTT.

This clonotype was detected only a few times. The CDR3 DNA is TGTGCCATCGGGGAACGGGGAGACTATGGCTACACCTTC. It encodes CAIGERGDYGYTF. V is TRBV10-3 and J is TRBJ1-2; D remains unclear. The CDR3 covers 13 residues. V shed 8 bases and J shed 3 bases, with 13 bases lying between them. Per germline, CDR1 ENHRY and CDR2 SYGVKD.

This clonotype has only a few counts. This sequence joins TRBV3-1 and TRBJ1-5, with D possibly TRBD1 on 5 matching bases. V was clipped by 1 base and J by 14 bases, with 15 bases between them. Looked up from germline, CDR1 is LGHDT and CDR2 is YNNKEL (reference sequence). The CDR3 has 13 residues. The CDR3 protein is CASSQVIGAPKHF. Here the CDR3 DNA reads TGTGCCAGCAGCCAAGTTATCGGGGCCCCGAAGCATTTT. Full variable domain (outside the CDR3, taken from reference TRBV3-1 and TRBJ1-5): DTAVSQTPKYLVTQMGNDKSIKCEQNLGHDTMYWYKQDSKKFLKIMFSYNNKELIINETVPNRFSPKSPDKAHLNLHINSLELGDSAVYFCASSQVIGAPKHFGDGTRLSIL.

The chain combines TRBV3-1 with TRBJ1-1, with TRBD1 matching 12 bases. The CDR3 has 16 residues. Germline-derived CDR1 and CDR2 are LGHDT and YNNKEL (reference sequence). V gave up 4 bases and J gave up 4 bases; unmatched junction bases: 7. In DNA, the CDR3 is TGTGCCAGCAGCCCTCGGGACAGGGGGCTGGGCACTGAAGCTTTCTTT. This encodes CASSPRDRGLGTEAFF. Looking up the rest from reference TRBV3-1 and TRBJ1-1 gives the full variable domain: DTAVSQTPKYLVTQMGNDKSIKCEQNLGHDTMYWYKQDSKKFLKIMFSYNNKELIINETVPNRFSPKSPDKAHLNLHINSLELGDSAVYFCASSPRDRGLGTEAFFGQGTRLTVV.

This clonotype has a count of ten or more. The rearrangement uses TRBV10-3 and TRBJ1-5; no definite D call. This CDR3 has 14 amino acids. V was clipped by 1 base and J by 7 bases, with 11 bases between them. CDR1 is ENHRY and CDR2 is SYGVKD in the germline V gene. The CDR3 loop reads CAISEFKGLQPQHF. CDR3 nucleotide sequence: TGTGCCATCAGTGAGTTTAAGGGTTTGCAGCCCCAGCATTTT.

This clonotype was counted ten times or more. This rearrangement joins TRBV6-5 to TRBJ2-3; the D gene is possibly TRBD2 (5 bases). This CDR3 is built from 15 residues. Per the germline V gene, CDR1 is MNHEY and CDR2 is SVGAGI. The ends were cut back, 3 bases at V and 6 bases at J, with 16 bases in the middle. The chain's CDR3 is CASSYGEGGGDTQYF. The CDR3 DNA is TGTGCCAGCAGTTATGGGGAAGGAGGCGGGGATACGCAGTATTTT.

The chain carries TRBV12-3 or TRBV12-4 and TRBJ2-7; 8 bases fit TRBD1. There are 15 residues in the CDR3. Germline trimming cut 6 bases from V and 2 bases from J; bases unmatched to any gene: 9. This CDR3 reads CASSPDRGRTYEQYF. The CDR3 nucleotides are TGTGCCAGCAGCCCCGACAGGGGTAGGACCTACGAGCAGTACTTC.

There are many counts of this clonotype. The chain recombines TRBV7-2 with TRBJ2-3; perhaps TRBD2 as D (7 bases). The V end was cut by 3 bases, the J end by 2 bases, with 15 bases between. Germline V gene data show CDR1 as SGHTA and CDR2 as FQGNSA. CDR3 length equals 16 residues. CDR3 DNA sequence: TGTGCCAGCAGCTTTACAGGGACTACGAACACAGATACGCAGTATTTT. It yields the protein CASSFTGTTNTDTQYF.

This clonotype was recorded at least ten times. The rearrangement links TRBV7-2 to TRBJ2-1; unclear D gene. V lost 5 bases, J lost 6 bases, and 8 bases lay in between. This CDR3 is 12 amino acids long. CDR1 and CDR2 (germline): SGHTA, FQGNSA. CDR3 DNA: TGTGCCAGCAGCCCTGCTGGCAATGAGCAGTTCTTC. It encodes CASSPAGNEQFF. Together with reference TRBV7-2 and TRBJ2-1, the CDR3 gives the full variable domain: GAGVSQSPSNKVTEKGKDVELRCDPISGHTALYWYRQSLGQGLEFLIYFQGNSAPDKSGLPSDRFSAERTGGSVSTLTIQRTQQEDSAVYLCASSPAGNEQFFGPGTRLTVL.

This chain uses TRBV7-2 with TRBJ1-4, with TRBD1 as a possible D gene (5 bases). The CDR3 contains 17 residues. Deletions cut 5 bases from V and 2 bases from J, with 18 bases between. Germline values: CDR1 SGHTA, CDR2 FQGNSA. The CDR3 here is CASSARGGLGTNEKLFF. The CDR3 DNA is TGTGCCAGCAGCGCTCGGGGGGGATTGGGCACTAATGAAAAACTGTTTTTT.

This clonotype was recorded a few times. V usage is TRBV2 and J usage is TRBJ2-3, with TRBD2 matching over 11 bases. The V and J ends lost 6 bases and 1 base, in that order; junction bases with no gene match: 6. Germline CDR1 is SNHLY and CDR2 is FYNNEI. The CDR3 is 16 residues long. The CDR3 is CASRAGTSGRTDTQYF. The CDR3 nucleotides read TGTGCCAGCAGGGCCGGGACTAGCGGCCGCACAGATACGCAGTATTTT.

This chain connects TRBV20-1 to TRBJ2-1; possible D gene TRBD1, 6 bases. Trimming took off 1 base at V and 6 bases at J, with 19 bases between the two ends. The CDR3 has 16 residues. Germline V lookup: CDR1 DFQATT, CDR2 SNEGSKA (reference sequence). This CDR3 is CSARVATGSLSNEQFF. In DNA form, the CDR3 reads TGCAGTGCTAGAGTTGCGACAGGTTCTCTCTCCAATGAGCAGTTCTTC.

Points on this clonotype: This may come from a read error, since a much larger clone is one base off. The chain uses TRBV5-1 and TRBJ1-2, with D possibly matching TRBD1 (6 bases). Germline CDR1 is SGHRS and CDR2 is YFSETQ. The CDR3 is 14 residues long. For the CDR3, the DNA is TGCACCAGCAGCTTGATATCGGGGGGCAAGGGCTACACCTTC. This gives the protein CTSSLISGGKGYTF.

This clonotype was recorded many times. Here the CDR3 reads CSVFSGWGEQFF. The CDR3 nucleotides are TGCAGCGTTTTTTCCGGGTGGGGTGAGCAGTTCTTC. J is TRBJ2-1 and V is TRBV29-1; no clear D. This CDR3 is built from 12 residues. Trimming stripped 5 bases from V and 9 bases from J, with 14 bases between. Per germline, CDR1 SQVTM and CDR2 ANQGSEA.

This clonotype appeared many times. The CDR3 DNA is TGTGCCAGCAGTCGACAGGGAACTGAGCAGTTCTTC. The encoded protein is CASSRQGTEQFF. The J gene is TRBJ2-1, the V gene TRBV12-3 or TRBV12-4; 7 bases agree with TRBD1. Unmatched junction bases numbered 4, after V lost 5 bases and J lost 9 bases. This CDR3 contains 12 residues.

This clonotype was seen ten or more times. This rearrangement joins TRBV7-2 to TRBJ2-7; 7 bases match TRBD1. The CDR3 is 14 residues long. Germline V CDR1 and CDR2: SGHTA, FQGNSA. V dropped 5 bases and J dropped 3; count of bases not matched to a gene: 7. CDR3 nucleotide sequence: TGTGCCAGCAGCCCCGGACAGGCCTACTACGAGCAGTACTTC. Translating gives CASSPGQAYYEQYF. Based on the CDR3 plus reference TRBV7-2 and TRBJ2-7, the full variable domain is GAGVSQSPSNKVTEKGKDVELRCDPISGHTALYWYRQSLGQGLEFLIYFQGNSAPDKSGLPSDRFSAERTGGSVSTLTIQRTQQEDSAVYLCASSPGQAYYEQYFGPGTRLTVT.

As regards this clonotype: A clone one base away is much larger, so this may be a read error. The chain couples TRBV20-1 to TRBJ2-1; 10 nucleotides agree with TRBD2. The CDR3 spans 16 residues. Germline lookup yields CDR1 DFQATT and CDR2 SNEGSKA (reference sequence). CDR3 bases: TGCAGTACTAGAGCCCCACCGAGCGGGAGGGCCTATCGGCAGTTCTTC. Translation: CSTRAPPSGRAYRQFF.

Ten or more counts support this clonotype. The V gene is TRBV28, the J gene TRBJ2-4, with 8 nucleotides matching TRBD1. J was trimmed by 1 base and V by 2 bases; bases with no gene match: 13. The V gene's germline CDR1 is MDHEN and CDR2 SYDVKM. The CDR3 runs to 19 residues. The CDR3 is CASSLHGQGKRVAKNIQYF. CDR3 bases: TGTGCCAGCAGTTTACACGGACAGGGTAAACGTGTGGCCAAAAACATTCAGTACTTC.

This sequence joins TRBV6-6 and TRBJ1-2; possibly TRBD1 for D (5 bases). With 2 bases removed from V and 6 bases from J, the gap between germline ends came to 16 bases. Germline assignment: CDR1 MNHNY and CDR2 SVGAGI (reference sequence). The CDR3 extends over 15 amino acids. DNA of the CDR3: TGTGCCAGCAGTTACCCCTCAGCCGGGGCACATGGCTACACCTTC. It yields the protein CASSYPSAGAHGYTF.

This clonotype was found many times. The chain uses TRBV12-3 or TRBV12-4 and TRBJ2-1, with 7 bases aligning to TRBD1. The CDR3 sequence is 17 residues long. J was trimmed by 4 bases and V by 0 bases; bases with no gene match: 9. This chain's CDR3 is CASSLARDRIGYNEQFF. Written as DNA, the CDR3 is TGTGCCAGCAGTTTAGCGAGGGACAGAATAGGGTACAATGAGCAGTTCTTC.

This clonotype was picked up many times. The chain couples TRBV10-3 to TRBJ2-3, with D perhaps matching TRBD2 (6 bases). V was pared by 8 bases and J by 2 bases, with 11 bases between. Germline CDR1 reads ENHRY; CDR2 reads SYGVKD. The CDR3 is 13 residues long. The CDR3 coding sequence is TGTGCCATCCGGGACTCTTCCACAGATACGCAGTATTTT. This gives the protein CAIRDSSTDTQYF.